The 9 T cell receptor beta chains in this list originate from one sample, sequenced in a study of shared clonotypes between healthy human individuals. Clones were sequenced by immunoSEQ multiplex PCR, and TCRdb holds only the in-frame ones, with some missing. Of roughly 2.5 million clones listed, over 85% were seen once; the top ten hold about 0.13%. Sequenced sample: naive CD4+ T cells sorted from blood. As for subset: CD45RA+ positively selected. The source is a man between 18 and 29 years old in good health.

J is TRBJ2-5 and V is TRBV29-1, with 8 bases fitting TRBD1. The J call may be wrong; the DNA end is better matched by TRBJ2-7. The CDR3 is made up of 13 amino acids. CDR1 and CDR2 (germline): SQVTM, ANQGSEA. The CDR3 here is CSVRQGMVGEQYF. CDR3 DNA sequence: TGCAGCGTCCGACAGGGGATGGTCGGCGAGCAGTACTTC.

This clone was detected a few times. The chain uses TRBV30 and TRBJ1-3, with 12 bases that match TRBD1. Looked up from germline, CDR1 is GTSNPN and CDR2 is SVGIG (reference sequence). The trim removed 4 bases at V and 11 bases at J, leaving 9 bases unmatched. The CDR3 contains 14 residues. CDR3 sequence: CAWIGTGGVGAIYF. The CDR3 DNA follows: TGTGCCTGGATAGGGACAGGGGGCGTTGGGGCCATATATTTT. The complete variable domain, with remaining parts taken from reference TRBV30 and TRBJ1-3, reads SQTIHQWPATLVQPVGSPLSLECTVEGTSNPNLYWYRQAAGRGLQLLFYSVGIGQISSEVPQNLSASRPQDRQFILSSKKLLLSDSGFYLCAWIGTGGVGAIYFGEGSWLTVV.

This chain links TRBV15 with TRBJ2-7, with D possibly TRBD1 on 5 matching bases. Looked up from germline, CDR1 is LNHNV and CDR2 is YYDKDF (reference sequence). V lost 3 bases to trimming and J lost 5 bases, with 17 bases between them. The CDR3 consists of 15 residues. The CDR3 sequence: CATSSGAWEFNEQYF. In DNA, the CDR3 is TGTGCCACCAGCAGTGGGGCGTGGGAATTCAACGAGCAGTACTTC.

The chain has TRBV2 and TRBJ2-7, with 11 bases identical to TRBD1. Germline CDR1 is SNHLY and CDR2 is FYNNEI. The V segment lost 5 bases and the J segment 6 bases; nucleotides outside the gene matches: 9. The CDR3 loop spans 15 amino acids. The CDR3 DNA follows: TGTGCCAGCAGTCCTAGGACAGGGGGCCAAAGCGAGCAGTACTTC. Its translation is CASSPRTGGQSEQYF.

This chain links TRBV30 with TRBJ1-1, with TRBD1 matching over 8 bases. Germline lookup yields CDR1 GTSNPN and CDR2 SVGIG (reference sequence). The V gene end was trimmed by 3 bases and the J gene end by 0 bases; junction bases not matched to a gene: 9. The CDR3 covers 16 residues. The CDR3 DNA is TGTGCCTGGAGGGGGACAGGTCGACCCATGAACACTGAAGCTTTCTTT. Protein sequence: CAWRGTGRPMNTEAFF.

This clone was detected once. The chain is built from TRBV10-3 and TRBJ2-3; D is unresolved. The CDR3 spans 15 residues. The V end lost 4 bases, the J end lost 0 bases, and 11 bases lay between the germline ends. Germline-derived CDR1 and CDR2 are ENHRY and SYGVKD. The CDR3 bases are TGTGCCATCAGTGTAGGGTCAGCTAGCACAGATACGCAGTATTTT. Protein sequence: CAISVGSASTDTQYF.

This sequence joins TRBV6-1 and TRBJ1-1; 7 bases map to TRBD1. V gave up 5 bases and J gave up 4 bases; unmatched junction bases: 7. CDR1 and CDR2 from the germline V gene are MNHNS and SASEGT. The CDR3 totals 14 residues. CDR3 region: CASSSPDRSTEAFF. The CDR3 bases are TGTGCCAGCAGTAGCCCGGACAGGTCCACTGAAGCTTTCTTT.

This chain connects TRBV23-1 to TRBJ2-7; D gene ambiguous. TRBV23-1 qualifies as an ORF whose function is uncertain. Trimming removed 3 bases from V and 3 bases from J, with 6 bases in between. The CDR3 length is 12 residues. CDR3 sequence (DNA): TGCGCCAGCAGTCACAAATACTACGAGCAGTACTTC. The encoded protein is CASSHKYYEQYF.

This sequence joins TRBV5-1 and TRBJ1-3, with D possibly being TRBD1 (5 bases). Trimming left V 4 bases short and J 0 bases short, with 14 bases between. Per germline, CDR1 SGHRS and CDR2 YFSETQ. The CDR3 sequence is 16 residues long. CDR3 sequence reads: CASSPLGPNSGNTIYF. The CDR3 DNA reads TGCGCCAGCAGCCCATTGGGACCGAACTCTGGAAACACCATATATTTT.